This is a list of T cell receptor beta chains from one sample in a study of blood T cell repertoires in COVID-19. Repertoires were generated with immunoSEQ multiplex PCR, while TCRdb's copy carries only in-frame clones and drops some. The sample lists roughly 170,000 clones; roughly nine tenths were seen once. The sequencing input was peripheral blood. These receptors all come from a man in his 70s with active or convalescent COVID-19. Both conserved end residues are part of each CDR3. D genes are given only for firm matches. Clone size is stated in some rows and not others, as once, few, many or a class when expanded.

size	V	J	D	DNA	CDR3
NA	TRBV29-1	TRBJ2-3	TRBD1	TGCAGCGTTGAGAACAGGGGGCGGGCAGATACGCAGTATTTT	CSVENRGRADTQYF
few	TRBV27	TRBJ2-7	TRBD1	TGTGCCAGCAGTCTAACCGGGACAGGGAATTCCTACGAGCAGTACTTC	CASSLTGTGNSYEQYF
NA	TRBV5-5	TRBJ2-5	NA	TGTGCCAGCAGCTTGCGCTGGCTAGGAGAGACCCAGTACTTC	CASSLRWLGETQYF
NA	TRBV18	TRBJ1-5	TRBD1	TGTGCCAGCTCACTAGGGACAGGAAATCAGCCCCAGCATTTT	CASSLGTGNQPQHF
NA	TRBV3-1/TRBV3-2	TRBJ2-6	NA	TGTGCCAGCAGCTCCCCGGGGGCCAACGTCCTGACTTTC	CASSSPGANVLTF
NA	TRBV4-1	TRBJ1-2	TRBD1	TGCGCCAGCAGCTACGGACAGGGAGGGAGCTACACCTTC	CASSYGQGGSYTF
NA	TRBV7-9	TRBJ1-5	NA	TGTGCCAGCAGCTCGGACAGCCTCGGGGATCAGCCCCAGCATTTT	CASSSDSLGDQPQHF
NA	TRBV6-6	TRBJ2-7	TRBD1	TGTGCCAGCAGCCGGACAGGGTTTGATTACGAGCAGTACTTC	CASSRTGFDYEQYF
NA	TRBV2	TRBJ1-5	NA	TGTGCCAGCAGCCAAGAGGGCAGTAATCAGCCCCAGCATTTT	CASSQEGSNQPQHF
once	TRBV7-3	TRBJ2-5	TRBD2	TGTGCCAGCAGCTTGATGGGGACTAGCGAAGAGACCCAGTACTTC	CASSLMGTSEETQYF
NA	TRBV7-8	TRBJ1-2	NA	TGTGCCAGCAGCTTTTCCAGGGAGGGAAATGGCTACACCTTC	CASSFSREGNGYTF
NA	TRBV2	TRBJ1-5	NA	TGTGCCAGCAGTGGACAGCCAAATAGCAATCAGCCCCAGCATTTT	CASSGQPNSNQPQHF
NA	TRBV25-1	TRBJ1-1	TRBD1	TGTGCCAGCAGTGTTGGGACAGGGGCTGAAGCTTTCTTT	CASSVGTGAEAFF
NA	TRBV7-3	TRBJ2-5	TRBD1	TGTGCCAGCAGCCCCGGGACAGAAGAGACCCAGTACTTC	CASSPGTEETQYF
NA	TRBV9	TRBJ2-3	NA	TGTGCCAGCAGCATTCGGACAGTCACAGATACGCAGTATTTT	CASSIRTVTDTQYF
NA	TRBV7-2	TRBJ1-2	TRBD1	TGTGCCAGCAGCCCTAGACAGGGTTCTTTCGGCGGCTACACCTTC	CASSPRQGSFGGYTF
NA	TRBV5-1	TRBJ1-4	NA	TGCGCCAGCTCGCCCGACAGTGCCGAAAAACTGTTTTTT	CASSPDSAEKLFF
NA	TRBV10-2	TRBJ2-7	TRBD1	TGCGCCAGCAGTGAGTGGGACAGGGGGGTAGGCGAGCAGTACTTC	CASSEWDRGVGEQYF
NA	TRBV5-5	TRBJ2-7	NA	TGTGCCAGCAGTCCAGCGTTCCCCTACGAGCAGTACTTC	CASSPAFPYEQYF
NA	TRBV28	TRBJ1-4	NA	TGTGCCAGCATCTCAGGGGCAAATGAAAAACTGTTTTTT	CASISGANEKLFF
once	TRBV6-5	TRBJ2-7	NA	TGTGCCAGCGCGTACAGAATCGGCTACGAGCAGTACTTC	CASAYRIGYEQYF
NA	TRBV28	TRBJ1-4	NA	TGTGCCAGCAACCGAGGCGGTGACGAAAAACTGTTTTTT	CASNRGGDEKLFF
NA	TRBV9	TRBJ2-7	NA	TGTGCCAGCAGCGTAGACGCGGTAACCTACGAGCAGTACTTC	CASSVDAVTYEQYF
NA	TRBV12-3/TRBV12-4	TRBJ2-1	TRBD1	TGTGCCAGCAGTTGGACAGGGCGTCTTGAGCAGTTCTTC	CASSWTGRLEQFF
once	TRBV6-5	TRBJ2-4	NA	TGTGCCAGCAGCCCCTTGAGTATGGCCAAAAACATTCAGTACTTC	CASSPLSMAKNIQYF
NA	TRBV5-1	TRBJ1-5	NA	TGCGCCAGCAGCCCTGACTACCGCCAGCAGCCCCAGCATTTT	CASSPDYRQQPQHF
NA	TRBV7-2	TRBJ1-1	NA	TGTGCCAGCAGCTTTACCGAGACAGTCAACACTGAAGCTTTCTTT	CASSFTETVNTEAFF
NA	TRBV14	TRBJ1-1	NA	TGTGCCAGCAGCCAATTCCTTGGGTTCGCGGGCACTGAAGCTTTCTTT	CASSQFLGFAGTEAFF
NA	TRBV4-3	TRBJ2-1	NA	TGCGCCAGCAGCCAGACTCCACTAGGTGGGAGTTCGAATGAGCAGTTCTTC	CASSQTPLGGSSNEQFF
NA	TRBV4-3	TRBJ1-1	TRBD1	TGCGCCAGCAGCCAATCCGGGACAGGGTACACTGAAGCTTTCTTT	CASSQSGTGYTEAFF
NA	TRBV7-9	TRBJ2-5	NA	TGTGCCAGCAGCTTAGACGGGATCCAAGAGACCCAGTACTTC	CASSLDGIQETQYF
NA	TRBV5-8	TRBJ2-5	NA	TGTGCCAGCAGCTACTACATCCAGCGGGAGACCCAGTACTTC	CASSYYIQRETQYF
NA	TRBV24-1	TRBJ2-3	NA	TGTGCCACCAGTGAAAATCAGGCTCCGAGCACAGATACGCAGTATTTT	CATSENQAPSTDTQYF
NA	TRBV7-2	TRBJ2-7	TRBD2	TGTGCCAGCAGATCCGGGGGGACCTACGAGCAGTACTTC	CASRSGGTYEQYF
NA	TRBV29-1	TRBJ1-4	NA	TGCAGCGTTCGGCGGCCTAATGAAAAACTGTTTTTT	CSVRRPNEKLFF